This passage covers 7 T cell receptor beta chains from one sample sequenced in a study of human thymus T cells. Profiling relied on immunoSEQ multiplex PCR, and the TCRdb table lists in-frame clones only, not all of them. Altogether tens of thousands of clones are present, 94% being singletons, with the ten largest covering about 0.12%. Sequencing was performed on blood. All receptors come from a boy under three years old with a congenital heart defect but otherwise immunologically healthy.

The chain recombines TRBV9 with TRBJ2-3; D possibly uses TRBD1 or TRBD2 (5 bases each). Germline V gives CDR1 SGDLS, CDR2 YYNGEE. V was pared by 5 bases and J by 6 bases, with 16 bases between. This CDR3 contains 14 residues. DNA for the CDR3: TGTGCCAGCAGGGGACCGGGACCGCGGGATACGCAGTATTTT. Amino acid sequence: CASRGPGPRDTQYF. The full variable domain, completed using reference TRBV9 and TRBJ2-3, is DSGVTQTPKHLITATGQRVTLRCSPRSGDLSVYWYQQSLDQGLQFLIQYYNGEERAKGNILERFSAQQFPDLHSELNLSSLELGDSALYFCASRGPGPRDTQYFGPGTRLTVL.

The gene calls are TRBV4-1 and TRBJ1-2; D is unclear. V was shortened by 4 bases and J by 4 bases, with 13 bases between the two germline ends. Germline lookup yields CDR1 MGHRA and CDR2 YSYEKL. The CDR3 is 14 amino acids. CDR3 in amino acids: CASSPAGDSYGYTF. The CDR3 nucleotides are TGCGCCAGCAGCCCCGCCGGGGATAGCTATGGCTACACCTTC.

The chain couples TRBV21-1 to TRBJ1-4; the table gives TRBD1 as D, unverified against the DNA. TRBV21-1 is recorded as a pseudogene. There are 16 residues in the CDR3. CDR3 protein: CAPQRGSAWTNEKLFF. CDR3 nucleotide sequence: TGTGCTCCTCAGAGGGGGAGCGCTTGGACTAATGAAAAACTGTTTTTT.

The rearrangement uses TRBV4-1 and TRBJ1-5; D perhaps matches TRBD1 (5 bases). Germline CDR1 MGHRA, CDR2 YSYEKL. The V end lost 0 bases, the J end lost 5 bases, and 5 bases lay between the germline ends. The CDR3 is 13 amino acids. CDR3 region: CASSQEGDQPQHF. DNA for the CDR3: TGCGCCAGCAGCCAAGAGGGGGATCAGCCCCAGCATTTT.

The J gene is TRBJ1-5, the V gene TRBV4-2; D gene unclear. The V gene's germline CDR1 is LGHNA and CDR2 YNFKEQ. This CDR3 spans 15 amino acids. The ends were cut back, 0 bases at V and 1 base at J, with 7 bases in the middle. The CDR3 loop is CASSQEAFSNQPQHF. The CDR3 DNA reads as TGTGCCAGCAGCCAAGAGGCCTTCAGCAATCAGCCCCAGCATTTT.

The chain couples TRBV6-1 to TRBJ2-4; TRBD1 aligns across 7 bases. The junction had 11 bases not matched to a gene; V was cut back by 2 bases and J by 10 bases. The CDR3 is 15 amino acids. CDR1 MNHNS and CDR2 SASEGT come from the germline V gene. CDR3 coding DNA: TGTGCCAGCAGTGAACGCGGAACAGGGGCCCAGATTCAGTACTTC. Its protein is CASSERGTGAQIQYF.

This clone was detected only once. The chain recombines TRBV5-1 with TRBJ1-2; D remains ambiguous. Trimming removed 5 bases from V and 2 bases from J, with 4 bases in between. The germline V gene encodes CDR1 SGHRS and CDR2 YFSETQ. The CDR3 has 11 amino acids. Here the CDR3 reads CASRENYGYTF. Written as DNA, the CDR3 is TGCGCCAGCAGAGAAAACTATGGCTACACCTTC.